Presented here are 20 T cell receptor beta chains from one specimen sequenced in a study. TCRdb redid the calling of the RT-PCR reads with MiXCR, one entry per CDR3 protein. The sample has about 700,000 distinct CDR3 sequences, 12% to 15% seen once. The source material was memory CD4+ T cells from blood. The receptors shown here come from a female donor in good health, serving as a healthy control.

This clonotype has ten or more counts. The V call is TRBV12-3 or TRBV12-4, the J call TRBJ1-6, with 10 nucleotides matching TRBD1. CDR3 length: 15 residues. With V trimmed by 5 bases and J by 9 bases, 7 bases remained unmatched. CDR3 in amino acids: CASSARTGGTSPLHF. In DNA, the CDR3 is TGTGCCAGCAGTGCCCGGACAGGGGGTACTTCACCCCTCCACTTT.

This clonotype showed up many times. The CDR3 DNA reads as TGTGCCAGCAGTCCCGGACAGGAGACCTACGAGCAGTACTTC. Translating it yields CASSPGQETYEQYF. This chain connects TRBV28 to TRBJ2-7; 7 bases fit TRBD1. This CDR3 comprises 14 residues. The germline V gene encodes CDR1 MDHEN and CDR2 SYDVKM. V was pared by 5 bases and J by 2 bases, with 6 bases of the junction left unmatched.

This clonotype was observed a handful of times. The chain employs TRBV11-1 and TRBJ1-2; D remains ambiguous. The germline V and J ends were trimmed by 3 bases and 8 bases, with 16 bases remaining between them. There are 14 residues in the CDR3. CDR1 is SGHAT and CDR2 is FQDESV in the germline V gene (reference sequence). The CDR3 spells CASSFPGHGRGYTF. CDR3 sequence (DNA): TGTGCCAGCAGCTTCCCGGGCCACGGACGCGGCTACACCTTC.

This clonotype was counted at least ten times. The rearrangement joins TRBV24-1 to TRBJ2-1, with 9 bases fitting TRBD2. CDR1 is KGHDR and CDR2 is SFDVKD in the germline V gene. This CDR3 is 14 amino acids long. Trimming cost V 7 bases and J 8 bases; bases outside gene matches: 8. The CDR3 protein is CATSEPGLAYEQFF. CDR3 in DNA: TGTGCCACCAGCGAACCGGGACTAGCCTATGAGCAGTTCTTC.

As for this clonotype: The conserved phenylalanine or tryptophan is not found at the CDR3 terminus, so this likely reflects a read error. The chain is built from TRBV5-1 and TRBJ1-1; D gene unclear. The V end was cut by 4 bases, the J end by 0 bases, with 4 bases between. The CDR3 length is 12 residues. The germline V gene has CDR1 SGHRS and CDR2 YFSETQ. The DNA for the CDR3 is TGCGCCAGCAGCGAGATGAACACTGAAGCTTTCCTT. Translation gives CASSEMNTEAFL.

This clonotype was seen at least ten times. This chain links TRBV5-5 with TRBJ2-2, with D unclear. Trimming took 4 bases from V and 6 from J, leaving 16 bases between them. Germline CDR1 SGHKS, CDR2 YYEKEE (reference sequence). This CDR3 contains 15 residues. CDR3: CASSLRGELAGELFF. The DNA of the CDR3 is TGTGCCAGCAGCCTCCGTGGAGAGTTAGCCGGGGAGCTGTTTTTT.

This clonotype was seen more than once but under ten times. The chain couples TRBV18 to TRBJ1-2; D uncertain. In germline, CDR1 is KGHSH, CDR2 LQKENI. V was trimmed by 2 bases and J by 8 bases, leaving 12 bases between them. The CDR3 consists of 13 residues. The CDR3 sequence: CASSPGKLSGYTF. The CDR3 bases are TGTGCCAGCTCACCAGGGAAGCTTTCCGGCTACACCTTC.

The chain carries TRBV5-4 and TRBJ2-1; D might be TRBD1 (6 bases). The germline CDR1 and CDR2 sequences are SGHNT and YYREEE (reference sequence). V was pared by 4 bases and J by 7 bases, with 15 bases between. This CDR3 is built from 14 residues. The CDR3 DNA is TGTGCCAGCAGCAGCATGGGGGACACTAATGAGCAGTTCTTC. Residues: CASSSMGDTNEQFF.

This clonotype showed up many times. The CDR3 loop reads CAISATNQETQYF. The DNA of the CDR3 is TGTGCCATCAGTGCGACTAACCAAGAGACCCAGTACTTC. The chain has TRBV10-3 and TRBJ2-5, with D tentatively TRBD2 (5 bases). Trimming pared 4 bases from V and 0 bases from J, leaving 6 bases between. The CDR3 is 13 amino acids. Germline CDR1 is ENHRY and CDR2 is SYGVKD.

Only a few counts were recorded for this clonotype. V is TRBV20-1 and J is TRBJ2-5, with TRBD2 as a possible D gene (6 bases). Germline-derived CDR1 and CDR2 are DFQATT and SNEGSKA (reference sequence). Trimming took off 0 bases at V and 4 bases at J, with 9 bases between the two ends. CDR3 length equals 13 residues. The CDR3 loop is CSARDGRGETQYF. In DNA, the CDR3 is TGCAGTGCTAGAGATGGGCGGGGAGAGACCCAGTACTTC.

The chain carries TRBV5-1 and TRBJ2-5; 9 nucleotides align to TRBD2. The CDR3 totals 14 residues. Germline V CDR1 and CDR2: SGHRS, YFSETQ. V shed 2 bases and J 5 bases; nucleotides not matched to a gene: 4. The CDR3 nucleotides read TGCGCCAGCAGCTTTAGCGGGGGTGAGGAGACCCAGTACTTC. It yields the protein CASSFSGGEETQYF.

This clonotype was detected only a few times. The chain carries TRBV24-1 and TRBJ1-1; D gene uncertain. This CDR3 is built from 13 residues. The V gene lost 5 bases and the J gene lost 0 bases, with 6 bases spanning the gap. Germline values: CDR1 KGHDR, CDR2 SFDVKD. CDR3 nucleotide sequence: TGTGCCACCAGTGGGACCATGAACACTGAAGCTTTCTTT. Translated: CATSGTMNTEAFF.

This clonotype was observed a handful of times. The chain couples TRBV9 to TRBJ2-3, with 12 bases fitting TRBD2. V shed 4 bases, J shed 4 bases, and the junction held 4 bases outside the gene matches. There are 15 residues in the CDR3. Germline values: CDR1 SGDLS, CDR2 YYNGEE. The CDR3 here is CASSPSGGVSDTQYF. The DNA of the CDR3 is TGTGCCAGCAGCCCTAGCGGGGGGGTGTCAGATACGCAGTATTTT.

This clonotype was recorded a few times. The chain recombines TRBV6-5 with TRBJ2-2, with unresolved D. Trimming left V 3 bases short and J 7 bases short, with 9 bases between. The CDR3 extends over 13 amino acids. Germline CDR1 is MNHEY and CDR2 is SVGAGI. The CDR3, as DNA: TGTGCCAGCAGTTATGACGTAAGCGGGGAGCTGTTTTTT. Amino acid sequence: CASSYDVSGELFF.

J is TRBJ2-1 and V is TRBV12-3 or TRBV12-4; D assignment may be TRBD1 or TRBD2 (5 bases each). Between the trimmed V and J ends, which lost 8 bases and 6 bases, there was a span of 20 bases. The CDR3 has 15 amino acids. The CDR3 sequence: CASRRGQGFGNEQFF. For the CDR3, the DNA is TGTGCCAGCCGCCGGGGCCAGGGTTTCGGCAATGAGCAGTTCTTC.

This clonotype has ten or more counts. The V gene is TRBV6-6, the J gene TRBJ1-1; D remains ambiguous. The CDR3 covers 13 residues. The germline V gene encodes CDR1 MNHNY and CDR2 SVGAGI (reference sequence). V was trimmed by 5 bases and J by 3 bases, leaving 10 bases between them. The CDR3 DNA is TGTGCCAGCAGTACAGAGGGTGACACTGAAGCTTTCTTT. The encoded protein is CASSTEGDTEAFF.

The chain couples TRBV19 to TRBJ2-2, with TRBD1 identical over 10 bases. The CDR3 sequence is 13 residues long. CDR1 is LNHDA and CDR2 is SQIVND in the germline V gene (reference sequence). V was clipped by 8 bases and J by 8 bases; unmatched bases: 5. The CDR3 nucleotides read TGTGCCAGTGGACAGGGGGGCGGAGGGGAGCTGTTTTTT. Amino acids: CASGQGGGGELFF.

Ten or more counts support this clonotype. The chain employs TRBV29-1 and TRBJ2-3; TRBD2 is a possible D gene (7 bases). With 6 bases removed from V and 0 bases from J, the gap between germline ends came to 10 bases. Per germline, CDR1 SQVTM and CDR2 ANQGSEA. This CDR3 contains 13 residues. The CDR3 sequence is CSVAGASTDTQYF. The CDR3 coding sequence is TGCAGCGTCGCGGGGGCTAGCACAGATACGCAGTATTTT.

The chain uses TRBV5-5 and TRBJ2-7; D is perhaps TRBD1 or TRBD2 (5 bases each). CDR3 length: 12 residues. With 4 bases removed from V and 7 bases from J, the gap between germline ends came to 12 bases. CDR1 SGHKS and CDR2 YYEKEE come from the germline V gene (reference sequence). The CDR3 here is CASSVGPGEQYF. CDR3 nucleotide sequence: TGTGCCAGCAGCGTGGGACCCGGAGAGCAGTACTTC.

In this sample, this clonotype turned up a few times. The chain couples TRBV20-1 to TRBJ1-1; no firm D call. The CDR3 is 13 amino acids. From germline, CDR1 is DFQATT and CDR2 SNEGSKA (reference sequence). V lost 1 base and J lost 4, with 10 bases in between. The CDR3 DNA is TGCAGTGCTAGAGTGGTTGGGCCCACTGAAGCTTTCTTT. Translation gives CSARVVGPTEAFF.